These 30 T cell receptor beta chains were sequenced from one sample in a study of blood T cell repertoires in COVID-19 (dated by TCRdb to 2020 to 2022). The library came from the immunoSEQ multiplex PCR assay. TCRdb re-hosts the immuneACCESS table, in-frame sequences only. Its copies lack some clones; in the studies checked, an unresolved V gene accounts for under half of them, and the cause for the rest is not known. The sample profile shows some 230,000 clones; 80% to 90% of them were found once. 3% to 3.5% of the sample is held by the ten biggest clonotypes. Sequenced material: PBMCs or T cells enriched from blood (not recorded which). The receptor set was obtained from a woman aged 18-30 years in a cohort exposed to, infected with or recovered from COVID-19 (not recorded which).

The V call is TRBV5-1, the J call TRBJ1-6, with 8 bases that match TRBD1. Germline lookup yields CDR1 SGHRS and CDR2 YFSETQ. The CDR3 is 16 residues long. The trim removed 0 bases at V and 9 bases at J, leaving 8 bases unmatched. The CDR3 nucleotides read TGCGCCAGCAGCTTGGCCGACAGGGGAGGAGGTTCACCCCTCCACTTT. Translating gives CASSLADRGGGSPLHF.

The chain combines TRBV28 with TRBJ2-7; 7 nucleotides agree with TRBD2. Germline trimming cut 7 bases from V and 3 bases from J; bases unmatched to any gene: 3. CDR3 length equals 12 residues. Germline CDR1 MDHEN, CDR2 SYDVKM. The CDR3 DNA reads TGTGCCAGCAACCAGCGGGACTACGAGCAGTACTTC. The encoded protein is CASNQRDYEQYF.

The CDR3 here is CAPQSPGVWCEQYF. Written as DNA, the CDR3 is TGTGCCCCTCAGAGTCCAGGGGTATGGTGCGAGCAGTACTTC. V is TRBV6-4 and J is TRBJ2-7; possibly TRBD1 for D (6 bases). Germline values: CDR1 MRHNA, CDR2 SNTAGT. Trimming pared 11 bases from V and 6 bases from J, leaving 23 bases between. There are 14 residues in the CDR3.

This clone is a singleton in its sample. V usage is TRBV9 and J usage is TRBJ2-4; 13 nucleotides agree with TRBD2. CDR3 length equals 18 residues. Germline CDR1 and CDR2: SGDLS and YYNGEE. The V and J ends lost 4 bases and 7 bases, in that order; junction bases with no gene match: 14. DNA for the CDR3: TGTGCCAGCAGCCCCGGGACTAGCGGGATAGGGAGTCGGAACATTCAGTACTTC. This codes for CASSPGTSGIGSRNIQYF.

The rearrangement joins TRBV27 to TRBJ1-2; TRBD1 is a possible D gene (5 bases). V was trimmed by 2 bases and J by 3 bases, leaving 10 bases between them. Per the germline V gene, CDR1 is MNHEY and CDR2 is SMNVEV (reference sequence). The CDR3 consists of 14 residues. CDR3 region: CASSLQGGDYGYTF. CDR3 sequence (DNA): TGTGCCAGCAGTTTACAGGGTGGGGACTATGGCTACACCTTC.

This clone was detected only a few times. The rearrangement uses TRBV2 and TRBJ2-1; TRBD2 matches 11 bases. CDR1 is SNHLY and CDR2 is FYNNEI in the germline V gene. CDR3 length: 15 amino acids. With 10 bases clipped from V and 3 bases from J, the junction kept 8 bases outside the gene matches. The CDR3 nucleotides read TGTGCCACGCAGCAGGGGACTAGCGGCTACAATGAGCAGTTCTTC. As protein: CATQQGTSGYNEQFF.

The chain recombines TRBV6-6 with TRBJ1-4; D is unclear. The CDR3 loop spans 14 amino acids. CDR1 is MNHNY and CDR2 is SVGAGI in the germline V gene (reference sequence). Trimming shortened V by 6 bases and J by 8 bases, and 16 bases separated the two germline ends. CDR3 protein: CASRSSEVEEKLFF. As DNA, the CDR3 is TGTGCCAGCAGGAGCTCCGAGGTGGAAGAAAAACTGTTTTTT.

This clone was counted a single time. The V call is TRBV6-5, the J call TRBJ1-2, with D possibly TRBD1 on 5 matching bases. The CDR3 spans 13 residues. The ends were cut back, 4 bases at V and 7 bases at J, with 13 bases in the middle. Germline values: CDR1 MNHEY, CDR2 SVGAGI. The CDR3 spells CASSSGGGSGYTF. The CDR3 nucleotides are TGTGCCAGCAGTTCAGGCGGGGGAAGTGGCTACACCTTC.

The CDR3 here is CASRNGRTEAFF. The CDR3 nucleotides are TGTGCCAGTCGAAATGGGAGAACTGAAGCTTTCTTT. The chain recombines TRBV19 with TRBJ1-1; D is unresolved. CDR3 size: 12 residues. Per germline, CDR1 LNHDA and CDR2 SQIVND (reference sequence). Trimming shortened V by 8 bases and J by 5 bases, and 12 bases separated the two germline ends.

CDR3 sequence (DNA): TGTGCCAGCAGTTTATTTCGTGGGGCCGGAAATGAAAAACTGTTTTTT. Its protein is CASSLFRGAGNEKLFF. The chain links TRBV27 to TRBJ1-4, with D possibly being TRBD1 (5 bases). The germline CDR1 and CDR2 sequences are MNHEY and SMNVEV (reference sequence). V lost 1 base and J lost 5, with 14 bases in between. The CDR3 extends over 16 amino acids.

This rearrangement joins TRBV7-9 to TRBJ2-7, with 9 positions matching TRBD2. V dropped 4 bases and J dropped 0; count of bases not matched to a gene: 10. Germline CDR1 is SEHNR and CDR2 is FQNEAQ (reference sequence). The CDR3 spans 17 residues. CDR3: CASSYRGLAGFSYEQYF. CDR3 bases: TGTGCCAGCAGCTATAGGGGTCTAGCGGGGTTCTCCTACGAGCAGTACTTC.

This clone appeared once. The chain uses TRBV4-1 and TRBJ2-7, with TRBD1 identical over 8 bases. Germline V gene lookup returns CDR1 MGHRA and CDR2 YSYEKL. This CDR3 is 14 amino acids long. The V gene end was trimmed by 5 bases and the J gene end by 2 bases; junction bases not matched to a gene: 5. As DNA, the CDR3 is TGCGCCAGCAGCTTAGGACAGGGAGCCTACGAGCAGTACTTC. This translates into CASSLGQGAYEQYF.

This clone has a handful of counts. The gene calls are TRBV7-6 and TRBJ1-1; D may be TRBD1 (6 bases). The CDR3 has 17 residues. V was trimmed by 1 base and J by 1 base, leaving 16 bases between them. Per germline, CDR1 SGHVS and CDR2 FNYEAQ. The CDR3 region has the DNA TGTGCCAGCAGCTTAGTGGGGGGGGGCATTTCGAACACTGAAGCTTTCTTT. Its translation is CASSLVGGGISNTEAFF.

The rearrangement links TRBV4-1 to TRBJ2-3, with a possible D match to TRBD2 (5 bases). The V end lost 4 bases, the J end lost 1 base, and 6 bases lay between the germline ends. The CDR3 runs to 13 residues. CDR1 is MGHRA, CDR2 YSYEKL, per germline. The CDR3 here is CASSRGGTDTQYF. In nucleotides, the CDR3 is TGCGCCAGCAGCCGGGGAGGCACAGATACGCAGTATTTT.

The chain is built from TRBV5-4 and TRBJ1-3; no clear D gene. Trimming stripped 3 bases from V and 1 base from J, with 8 bases between. There are 14 residues in the CDR3. Germline V CDR1 and CDR2: SGHNT, YYREEE (reference sequence). CDR3 DNA sequence: TGTGCCAGCAGCTCTTACAAGTCTGGAAACACCATATATTTT. Its protein product is CASSSYKSGNTIYF.

The chain recombines TRBV24-1 with TRBJ2-3; 14 bases agree with TRBD2. CDR1 and CDR2 (germline): KGHDR, SFDVKD. This CDR3 is 17 amino acids long. V lost 7 bases and J lost 3; bases outside the gene matches: 8. The CDR3 sequence is CATSEAGTSGSTDTQYF. DNA for the CDR3: TGTGCCACCAGCGAAGCCGGGACTAGCGGGAGTACAGATACGCAGTATTTT.

This chain links TRBV7-3 with TRBJ1-1, with D possibly matching TRBD1 (6 bases). Trimming cost V 5 bases and J 6 bases, with 13 bases left between them. CDR1 and CDR2 (germline): SGHTA, FQGTGA. The CDR3 runs to 13 residues. Here the CDR3 DNA reads TGTGCCAGCAGCCTCCAAGGGGGGGCTGAAGCTTTCTTT. This codes for CASSLQGGAEAFF.

The V call is TRBV5-1, the J call TRBJ2-5; D gene uncertain. This CDR3 region has 13 residues. V lost 0 bases to trimming and J lost 5 bases, with 8 bases between them. Germline CDR1 reads SGHRS; CDR2 reads YFSETQ. CDR3 nucleotide sequence: TGCGCCAGCAGCTTGGAAGTTCGGGAGACCCAGTACTTC. Translated, it gives CASSLEVRETQYF.

The chain has TRBV29-1 and TRBJ2-1; TRBD2 is a possible D gene (6 bases). The CDR3 spans 15 residues. The germline gives CDR1 SQVTM, CDR2 ANQGSEA. V was clipped by 0 bases and J by 3 bases, with 12 bases between them. In DNA, the CDR3 is TGCAGCGTTGAAGATACGGGAGTGGACTACAATGAGCAGTTCTTC. Translated, it gives CSVEDTGVDYNEQFF.

V gene TRBV9 combines with J gene TRBJ2-5; D might be TRBD1 (5 bases). CDR3 length equals 16 residues. Germline lookup yields CDR1 SGDLS and CDR2 YYNGEE. Trimming pared 3 bases from V and 2 bases from J, leaving 17 bases between. The CDR3 loop is CASSEGKTDPQETQYF. The CDR3 coding sequence is TGTGCCAGCAGCGAGGGGAAGACAGACCCTCAAGAGACCCAGTACTTC.

This clone was counted once. The chain uses TRBV28 and TRBJ1-1, with 7 nucleotides matching TRBD1. The CDR3 is 15 residues long. V was pared by 8 bases and J by 4 bases, with 13 bases of the junction left unmatched. Germline CDR1 is MDHEN and CDR2 is SYDVKM. CDR3 sequence: CASYTPDRVGTEAFF. The CDR3 nucleotides read TGTGCCAGCTATACCCCCGACAGGGTGGGCACTGAAGCTTTCTTT.

The chain has TRBV7-9 and TRBJ1-4; 7 bases agree with TRBD1. V trimming: 5 bases; J trimming: 5 bases; junction bases outside the gene matches: 8. Germline V gene data show CDR1 as SEHNR and CDR2 as FQNEAQ (reference sequence). This CDR3 region has 15 residues. Here the CDR3 DNA reads TGTGCCAGCAGCCGTAGACAGGGAGTGAATGAAAAACTGTTTTTT. It translates to CASSRRQGVNEKLFF.

This rearrangement joins TRBV12-3 or TRBV12-4 to TRBJ2-1; weak D call: TRBD1 (6 bases). Trimming cost V 5 bases and J 8 bases, with 10 bases left between them. This CDR3 has 12 amino acids. The CDR3 loop reads CASSQTGDEQFF. The CDR3 nucleotides are TGTGCCAGCAGTCAGACAGGAGATGAGCAGTTCTTC.

The rearrangement links TRBV6-1 to TRBJ1-6; a weak D match, TRBD1 (5 bases). The germline V gene encodes CDR1 MNHNS and CDR2 SASEGT. The CDR3 length is 15 residues. V gave up 3 bases and J gave up 10 bases, with 16 bases separating them. The CDR3 DNA reads TGTGCCAGCAGTGAGCGGGGACCCCCTGAATCACCCCTCCACTTT. Protein: CASSERGPPESPLHF.

V gene TRBV27 combines with J gene TRBJ1-5; D gene unclear. V gave up 5 bases and J gave up 2 bases, with 19 bases separating them. The CDR3 loop spans 17 amino acids. CDR1 is MNHEY and CDR2 is SMNVEV in the germline V gene (reference sequence). CDR3 in amino acids: CASSPAGGLDRNQPQHF. For the CDR3, the DNA is TGTGCCAGCAGTCCCGCGGGAGGGCTCGATCGCAATCAGCCCCAGCATTTT.

In this sample, this clone turned up once. The V gene is TRBV18, the J gene TRBJ1-2, with 7 bases identical to TRBD1. This CDR3 has 15 amino acids. The germline V gene encodes CDR1 KGHSH and CDR2 LQKENI. Germline trimming cut 4 bases from V and 8 bases from J; bases unmatched to any gene: 13. The CDR3 DNA is TGTGCCAGCTCACTACAACAGGGGAGCTGGAGAGGCTACACCTTC. Protein product: CASSLQQGSWRGYTF.

This clone was seen only a few times. This specimen includes other DNA sequences encoding the same CDR3. The V call is TRBV12-3 or TRBV12-4, the J call TRBJ2-7, with D perhaps TRBD2 (5 bases). Trimming shortened V by 5 bases and J by 3 bases, and 11 bases separated the two germline ends. There are 13 residues in the CDR3. CDR3 coding DNA: TGTGCCAGCAGTCTCCGAGGGCTCTACGAGCAGTACTTC. Translated, it gives CASSLRGLYEQYF.

This clone was found once. V is TRBV7-8 and J is TRBJ2-7; D possibly corresponds to TRBD2 (7 bases). V was pared by 5 bases and J by 1 base, with 24 bases between. CDR1 is SGHVS and CDR2 is FQNEAQ in the germline V gene. The length of the CDR3 is 18 residues. Written as DNA, the CDR3 is TGTGCCAGCAGCCCGTTGGGGGGGGCAGCGGGTACTTCCTACGAGCAGTACTTC. As protein: CASSPLGGAAGTSYEQYF.

This chain links TRBV10-3 with TRBJ1-1; possibly TRBD1 for D (5 bases). Germline loops: CDR1 ENHRY, CDR2 SYGVKD. This CDR3 contains 15 residues. Trimming removed 0 bases from V and 3 bases from J, with 11 bases in between. The CDR3 DNA follows: TGTGCCATCAGTGAGTCGCAGGGAGGAGACACTGAAGCTTTCTTT. Its protein product is CAISESQGGDTEAFF.

V usage is TRBV6-5 and J usage is TRBJ2-5; maybe TRBD1 (6 bases). This CDR3 spans 13 amino acids. The germline V and J ends were trimmed by 6 bases and 3 bases, with 11 bases remaining between them. Germline values: CDR1 MNHEY, CDR2 SVGAGI. CDR3 region: CASSPGDKETQYF. DNA of the CDR3: TGTGCCAGCAGCCCAGGGGACAAAGAGACCCAGTACTTC.